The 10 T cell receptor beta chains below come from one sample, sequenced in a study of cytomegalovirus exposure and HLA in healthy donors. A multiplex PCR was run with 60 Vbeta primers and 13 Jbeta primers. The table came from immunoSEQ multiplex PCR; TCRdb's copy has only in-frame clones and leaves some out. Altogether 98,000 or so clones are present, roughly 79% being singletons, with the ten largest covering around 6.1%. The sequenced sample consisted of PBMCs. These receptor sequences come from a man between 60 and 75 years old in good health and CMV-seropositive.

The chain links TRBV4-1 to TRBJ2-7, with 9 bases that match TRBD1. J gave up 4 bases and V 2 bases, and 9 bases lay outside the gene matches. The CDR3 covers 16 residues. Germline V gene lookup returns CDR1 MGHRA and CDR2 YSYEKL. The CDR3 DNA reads TGCGCCAGCAGCCAAACGGGACAGGGAGCATTATACGAGCAGTACTTC. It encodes CASSQTGQGALYEQYF.

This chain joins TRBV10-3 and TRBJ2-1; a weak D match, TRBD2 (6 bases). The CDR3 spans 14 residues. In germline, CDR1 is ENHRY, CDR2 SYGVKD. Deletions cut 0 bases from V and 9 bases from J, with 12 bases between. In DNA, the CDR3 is TGTGCCATCAGTGAGTCGTTTGAGGGAGGTGAGCAGTTCTTC. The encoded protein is CAISESFEGGEQFF.

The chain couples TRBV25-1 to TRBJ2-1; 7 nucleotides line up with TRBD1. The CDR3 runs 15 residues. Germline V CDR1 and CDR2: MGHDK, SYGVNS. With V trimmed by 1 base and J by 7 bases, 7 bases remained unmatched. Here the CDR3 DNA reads TGTGCCAGCAGTGAATGGGGCAGGGGGTTGAATGAGCAGTTCTTC. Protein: CASSEWGRGLNEQFF.

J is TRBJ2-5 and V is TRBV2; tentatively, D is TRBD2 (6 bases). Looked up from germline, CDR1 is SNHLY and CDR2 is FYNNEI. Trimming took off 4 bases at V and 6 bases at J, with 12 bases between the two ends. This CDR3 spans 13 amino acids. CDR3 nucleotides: TGTGCCAGCAGTGTGTGGGAGGCCCAGACCCAGTACTTC. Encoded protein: CASSVWEAQTQYF.

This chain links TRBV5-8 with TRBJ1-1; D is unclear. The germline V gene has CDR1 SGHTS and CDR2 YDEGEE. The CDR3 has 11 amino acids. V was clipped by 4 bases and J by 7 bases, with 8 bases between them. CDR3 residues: CASSERGEAFF. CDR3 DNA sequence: TGTGCCAGCAGCGAGCGGGGTGAAGCTTTCTTT.

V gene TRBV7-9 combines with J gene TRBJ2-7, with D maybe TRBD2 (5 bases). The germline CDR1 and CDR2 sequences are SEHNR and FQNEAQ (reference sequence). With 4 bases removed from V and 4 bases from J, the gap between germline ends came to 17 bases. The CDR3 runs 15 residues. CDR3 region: CASSYSGIQPYEQYF. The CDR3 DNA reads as TGTGCCAGCAGCTACTCCGGGATTCAACCGTACGAGCAGTACTTC.

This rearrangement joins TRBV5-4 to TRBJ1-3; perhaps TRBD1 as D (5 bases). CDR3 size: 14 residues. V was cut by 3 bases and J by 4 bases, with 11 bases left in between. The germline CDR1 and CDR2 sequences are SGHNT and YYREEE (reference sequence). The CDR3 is CASSSDISGNTIYF. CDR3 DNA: TGTGCCAGCAGCTCGGACATATCAGGAAACACCATATATTTT.

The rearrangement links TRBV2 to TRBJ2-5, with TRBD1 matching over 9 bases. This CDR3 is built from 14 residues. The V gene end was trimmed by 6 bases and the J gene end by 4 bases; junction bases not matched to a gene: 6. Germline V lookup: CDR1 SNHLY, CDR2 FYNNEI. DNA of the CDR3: TGTGCCAGCAGGAGGGGGACAGGGAGAGAGACCCAGTACTTC. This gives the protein CASRRGTGRETQYF.

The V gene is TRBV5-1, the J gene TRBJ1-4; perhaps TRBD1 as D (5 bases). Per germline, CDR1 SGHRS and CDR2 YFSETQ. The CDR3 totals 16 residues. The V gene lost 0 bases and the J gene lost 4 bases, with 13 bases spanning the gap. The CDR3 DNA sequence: TGCGCCAGCAGCTTGGTACAGGCCGGGGGTAATGAAAAACTGTTTTTT. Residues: CASSLVQAGGNEKLFF.

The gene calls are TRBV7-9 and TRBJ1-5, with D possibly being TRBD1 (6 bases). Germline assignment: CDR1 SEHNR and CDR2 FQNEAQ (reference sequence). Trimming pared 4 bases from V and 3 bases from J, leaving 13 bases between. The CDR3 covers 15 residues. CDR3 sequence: CASSWGGHLNQPQHF. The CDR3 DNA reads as TGTGCCAGCAGCTGGGGGGGACACCTCAATCAGCCCCAGCATTTT. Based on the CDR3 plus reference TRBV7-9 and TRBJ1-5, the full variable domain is DTGVSQNPRHKITKRGQNVTFRCDPISEHNRLYWYRQTLGQGPEFLTYFQNEAQLEKSRLLSDRFSAERPKGSFSTLEIQRTEQGDSAMYLCASSWGGHLNQPQHFGDGTRLSIL.